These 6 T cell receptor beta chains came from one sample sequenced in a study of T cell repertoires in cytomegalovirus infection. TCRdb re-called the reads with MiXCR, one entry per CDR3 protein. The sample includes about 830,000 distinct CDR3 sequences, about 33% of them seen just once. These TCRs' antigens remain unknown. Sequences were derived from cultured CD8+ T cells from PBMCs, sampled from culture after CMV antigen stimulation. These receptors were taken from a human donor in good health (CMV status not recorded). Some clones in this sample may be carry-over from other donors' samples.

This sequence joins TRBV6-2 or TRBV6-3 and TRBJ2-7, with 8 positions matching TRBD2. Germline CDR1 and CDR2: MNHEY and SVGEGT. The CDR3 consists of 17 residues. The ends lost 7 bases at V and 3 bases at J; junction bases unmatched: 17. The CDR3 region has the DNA TGTGCCAGCATGGGGTTGTCGAGCGGGGGCCCCTACTACGAGCAGTACGTC. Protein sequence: CASMGLSSGGPYYEQYV.

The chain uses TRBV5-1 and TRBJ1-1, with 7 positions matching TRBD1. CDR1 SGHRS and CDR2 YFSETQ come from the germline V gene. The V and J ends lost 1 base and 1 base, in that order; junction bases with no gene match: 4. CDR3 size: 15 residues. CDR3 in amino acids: CASSLRGQENTEAFF. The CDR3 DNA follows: TGCGCCAGCAGCTTGCGTGGACAGGAGAACACTGAAGCTTTCTTT. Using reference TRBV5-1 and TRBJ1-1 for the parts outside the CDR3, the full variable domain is KAGVTQTPRYLIKTRGQQVTLSCSPISGHRSVSWYQQTPGQGLQFLFEYFSETQRNKGNFPGRFSGRQFSNSRSEMNVSTLELGDSALYLCASSLRGQENTEAFFGQGTRLTVV.

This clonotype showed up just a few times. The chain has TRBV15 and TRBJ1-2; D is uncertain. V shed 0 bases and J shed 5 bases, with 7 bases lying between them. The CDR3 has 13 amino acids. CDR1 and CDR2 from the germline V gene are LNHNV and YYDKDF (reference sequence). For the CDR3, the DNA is TGTGCCACCAGCAGAGATGCAGAGTATGGCTACACCTTC. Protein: CATSRDAEYGYTF.

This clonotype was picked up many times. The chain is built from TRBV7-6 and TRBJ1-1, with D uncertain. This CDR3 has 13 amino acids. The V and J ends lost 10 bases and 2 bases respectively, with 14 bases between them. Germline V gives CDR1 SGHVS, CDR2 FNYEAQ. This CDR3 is CATQFGENTEAFF. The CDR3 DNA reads TGTGCCACCCAATTCGGGGAAAACACTGAAGCTTTCTTT.

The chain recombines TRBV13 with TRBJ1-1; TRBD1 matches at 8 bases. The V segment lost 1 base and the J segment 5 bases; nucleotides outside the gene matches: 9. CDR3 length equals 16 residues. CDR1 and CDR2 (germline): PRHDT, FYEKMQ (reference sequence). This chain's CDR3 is CASSLARRGRGTEAFF. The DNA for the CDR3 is TGTGCCAGCAGCTTAGCCCGCAGGGGGCGAGGGACTGAAGCTTTCTTT.

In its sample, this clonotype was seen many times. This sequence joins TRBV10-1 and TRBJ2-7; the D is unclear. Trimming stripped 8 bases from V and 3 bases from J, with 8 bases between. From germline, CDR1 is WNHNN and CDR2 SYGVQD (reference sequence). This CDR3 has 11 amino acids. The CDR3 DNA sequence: TGCGCCAGCGGCCCAGTCTACGAGCAGTACTTC. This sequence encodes CASGPVYEQYF.